This TCR beta chain was obtained from a study of cytomegalovirus exposure and HLA in healthy donors. Researchers ran the PCR with 60 Vbeta and 13 Jbeta primers. Sequenced by immunoSEQ multiplex PCR; TCRdb stores in-frame clones only, minus some. The data hold 190,000 or so clones, with 75% to 85% observed a single time. The V gene's germline CDR1 is SGHDT and CDR2 YYEEEE. V was shortened by 3 bases and J by 2 bases, with 12 bases between the two germline ends. The CDR3 has 16 amino acids. The TCR comes from a girl aged 5 to 17 in good health and CMV-seropositive. V gene TRBV5-6 combines with J gene TRBJ2-6; D is undetermined. The specimen was PBMCs. The CDR3 protein is CASSSRVVAGANVLTF. The CDR3, as DNA: TGTGCCAGCAGCTCGCGTGTAGTTGCTGGGGCCAACGTCCTGACTTTC. Complete variable domain (other parts from reference TRBV5-6 and TRBJ2-6): DAGVTQSPTHLIKTRGQQVTLRCSPKSGHDTVSWYQQALGQGPQFIFQYYEEEERQRGNFPDRFSGHQFPNYSSELNVNALLLGDSALYLCASSSRVVAGANVLTFGAGSRLTVL.